The 28 T cell receptor beta chains in this list originate from one sample, sequenced in a study of regulatory T cells in long-lasting Graves disease. As for time point: newly diagnosed GD, antithyroid drugs for less than 3 months. RNA extracted from PBMCs served as the sequencing template. TCR beta libraries were built with iRepertoire HTBI primers and Arm-PCR of CDR3 regions. TCRdb reprocessed the multiplex PCR reads with MiXCR, giving one entry per CDR3 protein. The sample carries about 540,000 distinct CDR3 sequences, roughly 12% recorded once. These data are also associated with another study on T cells in Graves' hyperthyroidism and ophthalmopathy.

The input for sequencing was peripheral blood mononuclear cells (PBMCs), taken at new diagnosis, from a patient treated with antithyroid drugs. The origin of the receptors is a man aged 25-40 years with Graves disease.

The sample holds many counts of this clonotype. The genes are TRBV27 and TRBJ2-1, with D perhaps matching TRBD1 or TRBD2 (5 bases each). V was shortened by 2 bases and J by 6 bases, with 17 bases between the two germline ends. This CDR3 region has 16 residues. CDR1 and CDR2 (germline): MNHEY, SMNVEV (reference sequence). The CDR3: CASSLVPGSGTNEQFF. The CDR3 DNA is TGTGCCAGCAGTTTAGTCCCAGGGTCCGGGACCAATGAGCAGTTCTTC.

The rearrangement links TRBV10-3 to TRBJ1-2, with 7 bases identical to TRBD1. Germline trimming cut 7 bases from V and 2 bases from J; bases unmatched to any gene: 7. The V gene's germline CDR1 is ENHRY and CDR2 SYGVKD. This CDR3 spans 14 amino acids. The CDR3, as DNA: TGTGCCATCACCCCCCGGGACAGCAACTATGGCTACACCTTC. This codes for CAITPRDSNYGYTF.

This rearrangement joins TRBV5-1 to TRBJ2-6; possible D gene TRBD1, 5 bases. V gave up 4 bases and J gave up 2 bases, with 19 bases separating them. This CDR3 is 18 amino acids long. In germline, CDR1 is SGHRS, CDR2 YFSETQ. CDR3: CASSTSGPDRPGANVLTF. CDR3 DNA sequence: TGCGCCAGCAGCACCTCAGGGCCTGACCGGCCTGGGGCCAACGTCCTGACTTTC.

The sample holds many counts of this clonotype. The J gene is TRBJ2-3, the V gene TRBV27; TRBD2 is a possible D gene (5 bases). Deletions cut 5 bases from V and 14 bases from J, with 8 bases between. The CDR3 has 9 amino acids. The germline CDR1 and CDR2 sequences are MNHEY and SMNVEV (reference sequence). CDR3 sequence (DNA): TGTGCCAGCAGTCCCCGGGGGTATTTT. Encoded protein: CASSPRGYF.

V usage is TRBV30 and J usage is TRBJ2-7; no clear D. Germline assignment: CDR1 GTSNPN and CDR2 SVGIG (reference sequence). The ends were cut back, 5 bases at V and 3 bases at J, with 11 bases in the middle. The CDR3 has 12 amino acids. Here the CDR3 DNA reads TGTGCCTGGCGACCGGTTGGCTACGAGCAGTACTTC. It yields the protein CAWRPVGYEQYF.

This clonotype appeared a few times. A much bigger clone sits one base away, suggesting this may be a read error. The rearrangement links TRBV6-2 or TRBV6-3 to TRBJ2-2; tentative D call: TRBD2 (5 bases). Germline loops: CDR1 MNHEY, CDR2 SVGEGT. V was pared by 10 bases and J by 0 bases, with 21 bases between. The CDR3 covers 17 residues. Here the CDR3 DNA reads TGTGCCACCATCGGCTCAGCGCTAGCACCGAACACCGGGGAGCTGTTTTTT. Amino acids: CATIGSALAPNTGELFF.

This clonotype was observed a handful of times. The chain links TRBV7-9 to TRBJ2-5; 11 bases line up with TRBD1. J lost 3 bases, V lost 5 bases, and 8 bases had no gene match. The germline CDR1 and CDR2 sequences are SEHNR and FQNEAQ (reference sequence). There are 16 residues in the CDR3. In DNA form, the CDR3 reads TGTGCCAGCAGCGGGGTGGACAGGGGGCGCGAAGAGACCCAGTACTTC. This sequence encodes CASSGVDRGREETQYF.

This clonotype was seen only a few times. The chain carries TRBV27 and TRBJ2-5; D possibly corresponds to TRBD2 (5 bases). CDR3 length: 14 residues. V shed 2 bases and J shed 5 bases, with 12 bases lying between them. CDR1 and CDR2 from the germline V gene are MNHEY and SMNVEV (reference sequence). In DNA form, the CDR3 reads TGTGCCAGCAGTTTAATGTGGGGAGTGGAGACCCAGTACTTC. Encoded protein: CASSLMWGVETQYF.

This clonotype came up many times. The chain joins TRBV13 to TRBJ2-2; 8 bases are shared with TRBD2. CDR1 is PRHDT and CDR2 is FYEKMQ in the germline V gene (reference sequence). V lost 5 bases, J lost 1 base, and 6 bases stayed unmatched. The CDR3 runs to 16 residues. For the CDR3, the DNA is TGTGCCAGCAGCACAACGGGACTAGGGAACACCGGGGAGCTGTTTTTT. Translating it yields CASSTTGLGNTGELFF.

This chain joins TRBV6-4 and TRBJ1-1; D possibly corresponds to TRBD1 (6 bases). Germline loops: CDR1 MRHNA, CDR2 SNTAGT. Trimming stripped 7 bases from V and 6 bases from J, with 24 bases between. The CDR3 has 16 residues. CDR3 protein: CASTLRDTPLTAEAFF. The CDR3 coding sequence is TGTGCCAGCACCCTCCGGGACACCCCATTAACAGCTGAAGCTTTCTTT.

This clonotype was found many times. This chain uses TRBV20-1 with TRBJ2-1; the match to TRBD1 covers 10 bases. The CDR3 is made up of 14 amino acids. V shed 7 bases and J 2 bases; nucleotides not matched to a gene: 5. Germline loops: CDR1 DFQATT, CDR2 SNEGSKA (reference sequence). The CDR3 DNA follows: TGCAGTGTTATGACAGGGGGCGCCTACAATGAGCAGTTCTTC. This sequence encodes CSVMTGGAYNEQFF.

This clonotype occurred many times. The chain combines TRBV28 with TRBJ1-3; no clear D gene. V was pared by 6 bases and J by 1 base, with 10 bases between. This CDR3 region has 14 residues. Germline-derived CDR1 and CDR2 are MDHEN and SYDVKM. The chain's CDR3 is CASRPSTSGNTIYF. The DNA of the CDR3 is TGTGCCAGCAGACCCAGCACTTCTGGAAACACCATATATTTT.

This sequence joins TRBV9 and TRBJ2-2; TRBD1 aligns across 9 bases. V trimming: 0 bases; J trimming: 5 bases; junction bases outside the gene matches: 2. The CDR3 has 15 amino acids. CDR1 SGDLS and CDR2 YYNGEE come from the germline V gene. CDR3 DNA: TGTGCCAGCAGCGTAGGAGGGACAGGGACCGGGGAGCTGTTTTTT. It yields the protein CASSVGGTGTGELFF.

The rearrangement joins TRBV20-1 to TRBJ2-5; TRBD1 aligns across 9 bases. Germline V gene sequence: CDR1 DFQATT, CDR2 SNEGSKA (reference sequence). The CDR3 covers 14 residues. The V gene end was trimmed by 3 bases and the J gene end by 4 bases; junction bases not matched to a gene: 6. CDR3 protein: CSASTGTGRETQYF. The CDR3, as DNA: TGCAGTGCTAGCACCGGGACAGGGCGAGAGACCCAGTACTTC.

Comment on this clonotype: A much larger clone lies a single base off, so this may be a read error. The chain has TRBV6-1 and TRBJ1-2; 7 bases match TRBD1. The CDR3 length is 13 residues. In germline, CDR1 is MNHNS, CDR2 SASEGT. CDR3 nucleotides: TGTGCCAGCAGTGCCTGGACAGGAGTTGGCCACACCTTC. Translation: CASSAWTGVGHTF.

This clonotype was counted a few times. This rearrangement joins TRBV19 to TRBJ2-1, with 7 bases lining up with TRBD2. The CDR3 sequence is 17 residues long. Germline lookup yields CDR1 LNHDA and CDR2 SQIVND (reference sequence). With 2 bases clipped from V and 0 bases from J, the junction kept 7 bases outside the gene matches. CDR3: CASSITASGSSYNEQFF. CDR3 in DNA: TGTGCCAGTAGTATAACGGCTAGCGGTAGCTCCTACAATGAGCAGTTCTTC. The variable domain in full, completed from reference TRBV19 and TRBJ2-1, reads DGGITQSPKYLFRKEGQNVTLSCEQNLNHDAMYWYRQDPGQGLRLIYYSQIVNDFQKGDIAEGYSVSREKKESFPLTVTSAQKNPTAFYLCASSITASGSSYNEQFFGPGTRLTVL.

This clonotype was picked up many times. This chain connects TRBV6-1 to TRBJ2-7; the D is unclear. Trimming took 6 bases from V and 7 from J, leaving 10 bases between them. This CDR3 has 11 residues. Per germline, CDR1 MNHNS and CDR2 SASEGT. CDR3 in amino acids: CASSRRQEQYF. DNA of the CDR3: TGTGCCAGCAGCCGCCGGCAAGAGCAGTACTTC.

This clonotype appeared many times. The V gene is TRBV20-1, the J gene TRBJ1-5; 8 nucleotides agree with TRBD1. Germline lookup yields CDR1 DFQATT and CDR2 SNEGSKA (reference sequence). The CDR3 spans 16 residues. V was clipped by 5 bases and J by 0 bases; unmatched bases: 9. CDR3 region: CSALPGGSHSNQPQHF. CDR3 in DNA: TGCAGTGCTCTCCCAGGGGGCTCTCATAGCAATCAGCCCCAGCATTTT.

This clonotype turned up a few times. The J gene is TRBJ2-1, the V gene TRBV10-3, with TRBD1 as a possible D gene (6 bases). The CDR3 runs 13 residues. Trimming stripped 5 bases from V and 3 bases from J, with 8 bases between. The V gene's germline CDR1 is ENHRY and CDR2 SYGVKD. The chain's CDR3 is CAISSTGYNEQFF. As DNA, the CDR3 is TGTGCCATCAGTTCGACAGGCTACAATGAGCAGTTCTTC.

This clonotype was picked up many times. V and J are TRBV27 and TRBJ1-2; no clear D. The CDR3 runs 13 residues. The V gene lost 2 bases and the J gene lost 2 bases, with 6 bases spanning the gap. CDR1 is MNHEY and CDR2 is SMNVEV in the germline V gene (reference sequence). The CDR3 loop is CASSLPANYGYTF. As DNA, the CDR3 is TGTGCCAGCAGTTTACCGGCCAACTATGGCTACACCTTC.

Concerning this clonotype: The junction departs from the called germline gene at one end, perhaps through a read error. CDR3 in amino acids: CASSPLPSYERYF. The CDR3 bases are TGTGCCAGCAGTCCCCTACCGTCCTACGAGCGGTACTTC. The chain combines TRBV27 with TRBJ2-7; D is unresolved. The CDR3 runs to 13 residues. The germline CDR1 and CDR2 sequences are MNHEY and SMNVEV (reference sequence).

This clonotype was counted ten times or more. This chain joins TRBV2 and TRBJ2-3, with TRBD2 matching over 9 bases. The CDR3 is 15 residues long. J was trimmed by 6 bases and V by 6 bases; bases with no gene match: 10. In germline, CDR1 is SNHLY, CDR2 FYNNEI. CDR3 region: CASRLREGGSDTQYF. CDR3 DNA sequence: TGTGCCAGCAGGTTGCGGGAGGGCGGCTCGGATACGCAGTATTTT.

This clonotype was picked up many times. The genes are TRBV10-3 and TRBJ2-1; 7 nucleotides align to TRBD2. CDR1 ENHRY and CDR2 SYGVKD come from the germline V gene. The V segment lost 2 bases and the J segment 7 bases; nucleotides outside the gene matches: 17. This CDR3 spans 18 amino acids. CDR3 residues: CAISEQPRPRGSPNEQFF. The DNA of the CDR3 is TGTGCCATCAGTGAGCAGCCACGTCCGCGCGGGAGTCCTAATGAGCAGTTCTTC.

J is TRBJ2-1 and V is TRBV9; D is possibly TRBD2 (6 bases). The CDR3 sequence is 14 residues long. The V end lost 0 bases, the J end lost 7 bases, and 11 bases lay between the germline ends. Per germline, CDR1 SGDLS and CDR2 YYNGEE. The CDR3 sequence is CASSVGRDGNEQFF. The CDR3 coding sequence is TGTGCCAGCAGCGTAGGGCGGGATGGGAATGAGCAGTTCTTC.

This clonotype was observed a few times. The chain is built from TRBV7-8 and TRBJ2-3, with D possibly matching TRBD2 (6 bases). Per germline, CDR1 SGHVS and CDR2 FQNEAQ. V lost 3 bases and J lost 6, with 13 bases in between. This CDR3 is 14 amino acids long. The CDR3 coding sequence is TGTGCCAGCAGCTTCACATTGGAGGGGGATACGCAGTATTTT. It yields the protein CASSFTLEGDTQYF.

This clonotype was observed many times. The rearrangement links TRBV3-1 to TRBJ2-1; TRBD2 matches at 7 bases. The CDR3 length is 16 residues. The germline CDR1 and CDR2 sequences are LGHDT and YNNKEL (reference sequence). Germline trimming cut 4 bases from V and 5 bases from J; bases unmatched to any gene: 11. CDR3 coding DNA: TGTGCCAGCAGCCCCCTCCGTGGGACTACCCACAATGAGCAGTTCTTC. Translating it yields CASSPLRGTTHNEQFF.

This clonotype has just a few counts. This chain uses TRBV5-1 with TRBJ1-4; 10 bases fit TRBD1. V gave up 0 bases and J gave up 7 bases; unmatched junction bases: 6. CDR3 length: 16 amino acids. Germline V gene data show CDR1 as SGHRS and CDR2 as YFSETQ. CDR3 in amino acids: CASSLGQGAPVEKLFF. The CDR3 region has the DNA TGCGCCAGCAGCTTGGGACAGGGGGCGCCGGTTGAAAAACTGTTTTTT. Complete variable domain (other parts from reference TRBV5-1 and TRBJ1-4): KAGVTQTPRYLIKTRGQQVTLSCSPISGHRSVSWYQQTPGQGLQFLFEYFSETQRNKGNFPGRFSGRQFSNSRSEMNVSTLELGDSALYLCASSLGQGAPVEKLFFGSGTQLSVL.

This clonotype was counted ten times or more. This chain joins TRBV11-2 and TRBJ1-2; 7 positions agree with TRBD1. V gave up 5 bases and J gave up 8 bases; unmatched junction bases: 17. CDR3 length: 16 amino acids. Germline CDR1 is SGHAT and CDR2 is FQNNGV. The chain's CDR3 is CASSSQQGRSSAGYTF. CDR3 DNA sequence: TGTGCCAGCAGCAGTCAACAGGGGCGGAGTTCAGCGGGCTACACCTTC.